The T cell receptor (beta chain) described here comes from a study of CD8 T cells in ankylosing spondylitis. The CDR3 consists of 17 residues. The germline gives CDR1 MGHRA, CDR2 YSYEKL. The junction had 4 bases not matched to a gene; V was cut back by 4 bases and J by 3 bases. Only a few counts were recorded for this clonotype. TCRdb redid the calling of the 5' RACE reads with MiXCR, one entry per CDR3 protein. The table lists some 200,000 distinct CDR3 sequences, 25% to 30% of them singletons. The sequencing sample was made of blood, either unsorted or a sorted T cell fraction (not recorded which). This clonotype was obtained from a male donor with ankylosing spondylitis or in good health (not recorded which). The rearrangement links TRBV4-1 to TRBJ2-6, with 12 bases aligning to TRBD1. The CDR3 sequence is CASSPGQGALGANVLTF. The CDR3 DNA sequence: TGCGCCAGCAGCCCGGGACAGGGGGCGCTTGGGGCCAACGTCCTGACTTTC.